Below, one T cell receptor (beta chain) is given with its context. The same CDR3 is also encoded by other DNA sequences in this sample. The record originates from a study of blood T cell repertoires in COVID-19. About the research overall: There were acute and convalescent COVID-19 samples, and they came from the United States, Italy and Spain. The analysed material was cDNA or gDNA that came from T cells, B-cell-depleted T cells, or PBMCs.

Original methodology: Nucleated cell number was recorded as an estimate derived from reference gene primer amplification. Sequencing was performed with immunoSEQ multiplex PCR; in TCRdb, only in-frame clones are kept and a portion is missing. V and J calls and clone size are those listed in that table; D and trimming were worked out from the DNA. The data hold approximately 200,000 clones, with around 89% observed a single time. Material: peripheral blood. The clonotype originates from a woman aged 25 to 39 with acute or convalescent COVID-19.

CDR3 coding DNA: TGTGCCAGCAGCTTAGCGGGAGTCAAGGAGACCCAGTACTTC. It is translated as CASSLAGVKETQYF. V is TRBV7-9 and J is TRBJ2-5; D perhaps matches TRBD2 (5 bases). In germline, CDR1 is SEHNR, CDR2 FQNEAQ (reference sequence). The CDR3 is 14 residues long. Deletions cut 0 bases from V and 5 bases from J, with 10 bases between.